This T cell receptor beta chain originates from a study of OX40 agonist ivuxolimab in advanced cancers. The CDR3 spans 16 residues. Germline trimming cut 7 bases from V and 3 bases from J; bases unmatched to any gene: 9. In germline, CDR1 is LNHDA, CDR2 SQIVND (reference sequence). Method: immunoSEQ multiplex PCR; TCRdb's copy keeps in-frame clones and lacks some. The repertoire consists of about 86,000 clones, with roughly nine tenths occurring once and the leading ten covering about 9%. V usage is TRBV19 and J usage is TRBJ2-1; TRBD1 agrees at 10 bases. The TCR was taken from an adult with an advanced solid tumor such as melanoma, head and neck, liver or kidney cancer. Source: CD4+ or CD8+ T cells sorted from blood, taken in a trial of the OX40 agonist ivuxolimab. The CDR3 protein is CASKIRDRGHYNEQFF. The CDR3 region has the DNA TGTGCCAGTAAGATAAGGGACAGGGGACACTACAATGAGCAGTTCTTC. Full variable domain (outside the CDR3, taken from reference TRBV19 and TRBJ2-1): DGGITQSPKYLFRKEGQNVTLSCEQNLNHDAMYWYRQDPGQGLRLIYYSQIVNDFQKGDIAEGYSVSREKKESFPLTVTSAQKNPTAFYLCASKIRDRGHYNEQFFGPGTRLTVL.